What follows are 14 T cell receptor beta chains derived from one specimen sequenced in a study of cytomegalovirus exposure and HLA in healthy donors. The PCR ran on 60 Vbeta and 13 Jbeta primers. Assay used: immunoSEQ multiplex PCR; TCRdb lists only in-frame clones, some missing. The sample includes some 200,000 clones, over 60% of them seen just once. Sequencing used PBMCs. These receptors were obtained from a young man in good health and CMV-seronegative.

The chain carries TRBV5-4 and TRBJ2-7, with D unclear. The CDR3 has 13 amino acids. Trimming removed 0 bases at V and 1 base at J, with 5 bases between. Germline V gene lookup returns CDR1 SGHNT and CDR2 YYREEE (reference sequence). In nucleotides, the CDR3 is TGTGCCAGCAGCTTGGACAGATCCTACGAGCAGTACTTC. This codes for CASSLDRSYEQYF.

The V call is TRBV28, the J call TRBJ2-7; perhaps TRBD1 as D (6 bases). V gave up 3 bases and J gave up 3 bases, with 9 bases separating them. The CDR3 extends over 13 amino acids. Germline loops: CDR1 MDHEN, CDR2 SYDVKM. The CDR3 DNA is TGTGCCAGCAGTTTGACAGGTTTCTACGAGCAGTACTTC. It specifies CASSLTGFYEQYF.

The chain is built from TRBV5-1 and TRBJ2-3; 8 bases are shared with TRBD1. V lost 3 bases to trimming and J lost 2 bases; unmatched junction nucleotides: 8. The CDR3 contains 16 residues. Per germline, CDR1 SGHRS and CDR2 YFSETQ. The CDR3 reads CASSYGQGVDTDTQYF. As DNA, the CDR3 is TGCGCCAGCAGCTACGGACAGGGTGTGGACACAGATACGCAGTATTTT.

The table lists this clone with a count of one. V gene TRBV7-9 combines with J gene TRBJ2-5; D is perhaps TRBD2 (6 bases). The length of the CDR3 is 13 residues. Germline V lookup: CDR1 SEHNR, CDR2 FQNEAQ (reference sequence). V lost 6 bases and J 4 bases, leaving 12 bases between the germline ends. CDR3 sequence: CASSPRGGETQYF. The CDR3 coding sequence is TGTGCCAGCAGTCCTAGGGGAGGAGAGACCCAGTACTTC.

This rearrangement joins TRBV30 to TRBJ1-1; D remains unclear. The V gene lost 8 bases and the J gene lost 1 base, with 11 bases spanning the gap. The CDR3 totals 12 residues. In germline, CDR1 is GTSNPN, CDR2 SVGIG (reference sequence). This chain's CDR3 is CARVSPNTEAFF. For the CDR3, the DNA is TGTGCCCGCGTTAGCCCGAACACTGAAGCTTTCTTT.

The chain recombines TRBV7-8 with TRBJ1-4; no clear D gene. Germline values: CDR1 SGHVS, CDR2 FQNEAQ. Trimming stripped 0 bases from V and 5 bases from J, with 4 bases between. This CDR3 is 13 amino acids long. The CDR3 sequence: CASSLALNEKLFF. For the CDR3, the DNA is TGTGCCAGCAGCTTAGCCTTAAATGAAAAACTGTTTTTT.

This chain uses TRBV7-2 with TRBJ2-5, with 11 bases that match TRBD2. The V segment lost 6 bases and the J segment 2 bases; nucleotides outside the gene matches: 8. CDR1 is SGHTA and CDR2 is FQGNSA in the germline V gene. The CDR3 has 16 amino acids. The CDR3 region has the DNA TGTGCCAGCAGTTCTGTAGCGGGGGGGCGGCAAGAGACCCAGTACTTC. It codes for CASSSVAGGRQETQYF.

This sequence joins TRBV5-1 and TRBJ2-5; TRBD2 matches at 10 bases. After removal of 1 base from V and 5 bases from J, the junction contained 8 bases not matched to a gene. CDR3 size: 16 residues. Germline loops: CDR1 SGHRS, CDR2 YFSETQ. CDR3 residues: CASSLQAGGRWETQYF. The CDR3 DNA reads as TGCGCCAGCAGCTTGCAAGCGGGGGGGCGTTGGGAGACCCAGTACTTC.

The chain couples TRBV6-4 to TRBJ2-2, with unresolved D. The V end was cut by 2 bases, the J end by 6 bases, with 10 bases between. This CDR3 contains 14 residues. Germline CDR1 and CDR2: MRHNA and SNTAGT. CDR3 sequence: CASSDIARAGELFF. CDR3 sequence (DNA): TGTGCCAGCAGTGACATCGCTCGGGCCGGGGAGCTGTTTTTT.

The chain employs TRBV30 and TRBJ2-7; D gene ambiguous. The V and J ends lost 7 bases and 5 bases respectively, with 12 bases between them. CDR3 length equals 11 residues. The germline CDR1 and CDR2 sequences are GTSNPN and SVGIG (reference sequence). The CDR3 here is CASQVLHEQYF. The CDR3 nucleotides read TGTGCCTCCCAGGTTCTTCACGAGCAGTACTTC.

J is TRBJ2-3 and V is TRBV25-1, with 12 bases identical to TRBD2. There are 18 residues in the CDR3. Germline V gene sequence: CDR1 MGHDK, CDR2 SYGVNS. Trimming cost V 6 bases and J 0 bases; bases outside gene matches: 10. The CDR3, as DNA: TGTGCCAGCAGAGGCGGGGGGACTAGCGGGTCTAGCACAGATACGCAGTATTTT. Translation: CASRGGGTSGSSTDTQYF.

There are a few counts of this clone. V is TRBV23-1 and J is TRBJ2-1, with D possibly TRBD2 on 12 matching bases. TRBV23-1 is an ORF; its function is uncertain. V was pared by 11 bases and J by 7 bases, with 33 bases between. CDR3 length: 18 residues. CDR3 amino acids: CAGPGTGGASGRGNEQFF. The CDR3 DNA reads as TGCGCCGGTCCCGGGACAGGGGGTGCTAGCGGGAGGGGAAATGAGCAGTTCTTC.

The gene calls are TRBV30 and TRBJ2-7; 8 bases fit TRBD2. CDR3 length: 13 amino acids. The V segment lost 2 bases and the J segment 4 bases; nucleotides outside the gene matches: 4. Germline V gene sequence: CDR1 GTSNPN, CDR2 SVGIG (reference sequence). The CDR3 loop reads CAWSKGLEYEQYF. The CDR3 DNA reads TGTGCCTGGAGTAAGGGACTAGAGTACGAGCAGTACTTC.

The rearrangement joins TRBV19 to TRBJ1-4, with a tentative D call TRBD1 (5 bases). Germline values: CDR1 LNHDA, CDR2 SQIVND (reference sequence). There are 15 residues in the CDR3. V was clipped by 4 bases and J by 4 bases, with 13 bases between them. The CDR3 region has the DNA TGTGCCAGTAGTACGCCTAAGGGGAATAATGAAAAACTGTTTTTT. Its translation is CASSTPKGNNEKLFF.